This T cell receptor (beta chain) originates from a study of early T cells in non-severe SARS-CoV-2 infection. Study results and caveats: The VDJdb matching leaned toward anti-spike CD8 responses and overlooked private and CD4 specificities.

This clonotype was seen at least ten times. The antigen is unknown. V dropped 5 bases and J dropped 7; count of bases not matched to a gene: 11. Germline CDR1 MNHNS, CDR2 SASEGT. The CDR3 sequence is 15 residues long. Molecules of cDNA were individually given unique molecular identifiers that were attached to them. TCRdb passed the 5' RACE reads through MiXCR, listing each CDR3 protein once. The profile shows over 75,000 distinct CDR3 sequences, under 15% of them singletons. Sequencing was carried out using whole blood. This sequence joins TRBV6-1 and TRBJ1-2, with TRBD1 identical over 9 bases. The sequence derives from an adult who was a healthcare worker with PCR-confirmed SARS-CoV-2 infection or an uninfected control (not recorded which). CDR3 nucleotide sequence: TGTGCCAGCAGTACCATGGACAGGGGATTTCTTGGCTACACCTTC. Translated: CASSTMDRGFLGYTF.